This TCR beta chain was sequenced for a study of blood T cells in healthy people across ages. Study-level background: For every two T cells, template switching captured about one barcoded beta molecule.

Study findings and constraints: It was the long-lived donors that had more naive CD4+ cells and higher diversity than aged donors.

A note on this clonotype: Its antigen is not known.

Sample-barcoded 5' priming and a J-beta primer mix drove a second PCR of roughly 6 to 12 cycles. The template-switch adaptor, which had 12 random nucleotides, put a tag on each cDNA molecule. Each of the samples gave a minimum of 2.5 million paired-end reads that contained CDR3. TCRdb re-called the 5' RACE reads with MiXCR, one entry per CDR3 protein. The sample holds 650,000 to 900,000 distinct CDR3 sequences, 62% seen once. The germline gives CDR1 MDHEN, CDR2 SYDVKM. V was cut by 5 bases and J by 4 bases, with 16 bases left in between. CDR3 length: 15 residues. Material for sequencing was blood. The clonotype originates from a young man in good health. The rearrangement joins TRBV28 to TRBJ2-3; the D is unclear. This CDR3 is CASSLAPGWSDTQYF. The CDR3 DNA sequence: TGTGCCAGCAGTCTCGCCCCGGGCTGGTCAGATACGCAGTATTTT.